The 2 T cell receptor beta chains below come from one sample, sequenced in a study of T cell clones after liver transplantation (dated by TCRdb to between 2018 and 2021). Receptor libraries were prepared by the immunoSEQ multiplex PCR assay. Not all clones reach the TCRdb copy of this immuneACCESS table, which keeps in-frame sequences only. Checked studies attribute under half of the gap to unresolved V genes and leave the rest unexplained. Present in this sample are tens of thousands of clones, approximately 82% of which were seen just once. 2.8% of the sample lies in the top ten. The sample consisted of CD4+ T cells from blood, taken at the 22-month timepoint. Every receptor here comes from a human patient who received a liver transplant. After a transplant, some T cells may be of graft donor origin.

CDR3 amino acids: CASTRENTEAFF. Written as DNA, the CDR3 is TGTGCCAGTACCAGGGAGAACACTGAAGCTTTCTTT. V and J are TRBV25-1 and TRBJ1-1; tentative D call: TRBD1 (5 bases). Per the germline V gene, CDR1 is MGHDK and CDR2 is SYGVNS. This CDR3 spans 12 amino acids. V was trimmed by 9 bases and J by 1 base, leaving 9 bases between them.

This clone was observed a handful of times. V is TRBV14 and J is TRBJ2-7; 8 bases fit TRBD1. CDR3 length: 14 residues. Germline loops: CDR1 SGHDN, CDR2 FVKESK. Germline trimming cut 5 bases from V and 6 bases from J; bases unmatched to any gene: 9. CDR3 sequence (DNA): TGTGCCAGCAGCACCGGGACAGGTCATGTCGAGCAGTACTTC. This gives the protein CASSTGTGHVEQYF.